This T cell receptor beta chain was sequenced during a study of cytomegalovirus exposure and HLA in healthy donors. Regarding the study as a whole: It was reported in a later analysis that an Asian-associated ancestry cluster showed fewer N-insertions than the 666-donor mean. A previous analysis found most TCR beta V segments productive roughly 90% or roughly 30% of the time.

Per germline, CDR1 SNHLY and CDR2 FYNNEI. CDR3 length equals 15 residues. Unmatched junction bases numbered 10, after V lost 6 bases and J lost 6 bases. Samples came from healthy bone marrow donors. On this clone: Its target is unknown.

The PCR had 60 Vbeta and 13 Jbeta primers. This table comes from immunoSEQ multiplex PCR, and its TCRdb copy is limited to in-frame clones, with some not included. This repertoire comprises roughly 120,000 clones; its ten largest clones make up 3.5% to 4.5%. The chain recombines TRBV2 with TRBJ1-4; 7 bases align to TRBD1. The source material was PBMCs. This receptor was identified in a man younger than 45 in good health and CMV-seronegative. CDR3 loop: CASRDRQGSYEKLFF. CDR3 coding DNA: TGTGCCAGCAGGGACCGACAGGGAAGCTATGAAAAACTGTTTTTT. Filled out from reference TRBV2 and TRBJ1-4, the complete variable domain reads EPEVTQTPSHQVTQMGQEVILRCVPISNHLYFYWYRQILGQKVEFLVSFYNNEISEKSEIFDDQFSVERPDGSNFTLKIRSTKLEDSAMYFCASRDRQGSYEKLFFGSGTQLSVL.